The 16 T cell receptor beta chains in this list originate from one sample, sequenced in a study of cytomegalovirus exposure and HLA in healthy donors. Repertoires were generated with immunoSEQ multiplex PCR, while TCRdb's copy carries only in-frame clones and drops some. The sample holds tens of thousands of clones, more than 75% seen once. Sequencing was carried out using PBMCs. The receptors were sampled from a young man in good health and CMV-seronegative.

The chain recombines TRBV29-1 with TRBJ2-7; a possible D gene is TRBD2 (7 bases). Trimming removed 5 bases at V and 2 bases at J, with 13 bases between. The CDR3 runs to 13 residues. Germline CDR1 and CDR2: SQVTM and ANQGSEA. The DNA for the CDR3 is TGCAGCGTTCGCGGGGGCCTTACCTACGAGCAGTACTTC. It specifies CSVRGGLTYEQYF.

The chain has TRBV11-3 and TRBJ1-4, with 9 bases lining up with TRBD1. There are 17 residues in the CDR3. Germline lookup yields CDR1 SGHNT and CDR2 YENEEA. V dropped 9 bases and J dropped 6; count of bases not matched to a gene: 17. The CDR3 sequence is CARNRDRAALGYEKLFF. The CDR3 DNA follows: TGTGCCAGAAACCGGGACAGGGCAGCCCTAGGTTATGAAAAACTGTTTTTT.

The chain has TRBV27 and TRBJ2-2; the match to TRBD1 covers 12 bases. Germline lookup yields CDR1 MNHEY and CDR2 SMNVEV (reference sequence). The CDR3 has 20 residues. J lost 5 bases, V lost 5 bases, and 18 bases had no gene match. The CDR3 DNA sequence: TGTGCCAGCAGTACCCCATCCCGGGACAGGGGGCCCCGGTGGACCGGGGAGCTGTTTTTT. Translation: CASSTPSRDRGPRWTGELFF.

The chain has TRBV6-4 and TRBJ2-1, with 14 positions matching TRBD2. Germline CDR1 and CDR2: MRHNA and SNTAGT. The CDR3 is made up of 15 amino acids. V trimming: 7 bases; J trimming: 7 bases; junction bases outside the gene matches: 6. The CDR3: CASTAGTSGGNEQFF. The CDR3 DNA follows: TGTGCCAGCACCGCCGGGACTAGCGGGGGAAATGAGCAGTTCTTC.

The chain recombines TRBV6-5 with TRBJ2-7; D not certain. The germline V gene encodes CDR1 MNHEY and CDR2 SVGAGI. This CDR3 contains 14 residues. V was clipped by 6 bases and J by 0 bases, with 12 bases between them. CDR3 sequence: CASSLEWNSYEQYF. As DNA, the CDR3 is TGTGCCAGCAGCCTAGAGTGGAACTCCTACGAGCAGTACTTC.

This chain links TRBV19 with TRBJ1-5; D possibly corresponds to TRBD1 (6 bases). This CDR3 has 14 residues. The V gene's germline CDR1 is LNHDA and CDR2 SQIVND (reference sequence). V lost 5 bases to trimming and J lost 7 bases, with 15 bases between them. The DNA for the CDR3 is TGTGCCAGTAGTCCCCCGGGGGGCGGACAGCCCCAGCATTTT. It specifies CASSPPGGGQPQHF.

V and J are TRBV25-1 and TRBJ2-1, with D unresolved. Germline-derived CDR1 and CDR2 are MGHDK and SYGVNS. Between the trimmed V and J ends, which lost 4 bases and 6 bases, there was a span of 13 bases. The CDR3 totals 14 residues. The DNA of the CDR3 is TGTGCCAGCAGTGGCCAAGAGGTGGGCAATGAGCAGTTCTTC. This translates into CASSGQEVGNEQFF.

This clone was picked up one time. The chain employs TRBV28 and TRBJ1-2; D perhaps matches TRBD1 (6 bases). Germline lookup yields CDR1 MDHEN and CDR2 SYDVKM. The CDR3 runs to 21 residues. Deletions cut 6 bases from V and 1 base from J, with 33 bases between. The CDR3 sequence: CASSPDRRTASSLHFNYGYTF. The CDR3 nucleotides are TGTGCCAGCAGCCCGGACAGACGGACCGCCTCTTCCCTACATTTTAACTATGGCTACACCTTC.

The genes are TRBV5-5 and TRBJ1-1, with unresolved D. V shed 1 base and J shed 1 base, with 17 bases lying between them. The germline V gene encodes CDR1 SGHKS and CDR2 YYEKEE (reference sequence). CDR3 length equals 17 residues. Written as DNA, the CDR3 is TGTGCCAGCAGCTTGTATTCGAGTGATCGGTGGAACACTGAAGCTTTCTTT. Its translation: CASSLYSSDRWNTEAFF.

J is TRBJ2-2 and V is TRBV11-2; TRBD2 might be the D (6 bases). This CDR3 has 15 amino acids. CDR1 and CDR2 from the germline V gene are SGHAT and FQNNGV. V lost 4 bases and J 2 bases, leaving 11 bases between the germline ends. CDR3 protein: CASSYRDLNTGELFF. The CDR3 nucleotides are TGTGCCAGCAGCTACCGGGACTTAAACACCGGGGAGCTGTTTTTT. The full variable domain, its missing parts supplied by reference TRBV11-2 and TRBJ2-2, is EAGVAQSPRYKIIEKRQSVAFWCNPISGHATLYWYQQILGQGPKLLIQFQNNGVVDDSQLPKDRFSAERLKGVDSTLKIQPAKLEDSAVYLCASSYRDLNTGELFFGEGSRLTVL.

Comment on this clone: A junction end diverges from the germline sequence, so it may reflect a read error. V usage is TRBV30 and J usage is TRBJ2-2, with TRBD1 as a possible D gene (6 bases). The CDR3 runs to 14 residues. Germline V gene lookup returns CDR1 GTSNPN and CDR2 SVGIG (reference sequence). The CDR3 loop is CAGRRDTNTGELFF. As DNA, the CDR3 is TGTGCCGGGAGACGGGACACTAACACCGGGGAGCTGTTTTTT.

This chain connects TRBV7-2 to TRBJ2-7; 13 nucleotides line up with TRBD2. The CDR3 contains 15 residues. Trimming at V came to 6 bases and at J to 8 bases, leaving 10 bases not matched to a gene. The germline CDR1 and CDR2 sequences are SGHTA and FQGNSA. CDR3 amino acids: CASSSSGLAGTQQYF. The CDR3 region has the DNA TGTGCCAGCAGTTCCTCGGGACTAGCGGGGACCCAGCAGTACTTC.

The chain couples TRBV19 to TRBJ1-5; D is unclear. CDR3 length equals 14 residues. Trimming cost V 1 base and J 1 base, with 5 bases left between them. Germline values: CDR1 LNHDA, CDR2 SQIVND (reference sequence). The CDR3, as DNA: TGTGCCAGTAGTATAGGGGCGAGCAATCAGCCCCAGCATTTT. Protein: CASSIGASNQPQHF.

The chain has TRBV10-1 and TRBJ2-2, with D possibly being TRBD1 (5 bases). The CDR3 loop spans 16 amino acids. The germline V gene encodes CDR1 WNHNN and CDR2 SYGVQD (reference sequence). Trimming took 3 bases from V and 5 from J, leaving 16 bases between them. Here the CDR3 reads CASSEEARGWTGELFF. CDR3 nucleotide sequence: TGCGCCAGCAGTGAAGAGGCTAGGGGCTGGACCGGGGAGCTGTTTTTT.

The V and J genes are TRBV5-4 and TRBJ2-1; 10 nucleotides agree with TRBD1. CDR1 and CDR2 from the germline V gene are SGHNT and YYREEE (reference sequence). Trimming removed 5 bases from V and 7 bases from J; junction bases left unmatched: 6. CDR3 length equals 14 residues. This CDR3 is CASRPGQGSNEQFF. CDR3 coding DNA: TGTGCCAGCAGACCGGGACAGGGGAGTAATGAGCAGTTCTTC.

V gene TRBV5-1 combines with J gene TRBJ1-1; no definite D call. Trimming removed 3 bases from V and 1 base from J, with 7 bases in between. Germline CDR1 is SGHRS and CDR2 is YFSETQ. CDR3 size: 13 residues. The DNA of the CDR3 is TGCGCCAGCAGCTCGGCAGGGAACACTGAAGCTTTCTTT. It codes for CASSSAGNTEAFF.